These T cell receptor beta chains were read from a single sample in a study of T cells in Graves' hyperthyroidism and ophthalmopathy. TCRdb re-derived calls from the multiplex PCR reads in MiXCR, one entry per CDR3 protein. The table lists 100,000 to 130,000 distinct CDR3 sequences, 15% to 20% of them singletons. The specimen sequenced was blood. The source is a woman aged 45-65 years with Graves' hyperthyroidism. CDR3s leave out the opening cysteine and the closing phenylalanine or tryptophan.

J: TRBJ1-1
V: TRBV5-1
CDR3: ASRGAGEAF

J: TRBJ1-4
V: TRBV15
CDR3: ATSRDVNEKLF

J: TRBJ2-1
V: TRBV5-4
CDR3: ASPRTSGSRGSYNEQF

J: TRBJ1-1
V: TRBV2
CDR3: ASSRQGSTEAF

J: TRBJ2-7
V: TRBV5-5
CDR3: ASSLGAFYEQY

J: TRBJ2-4
V: TRBV30
CDR3: AWSPGQGGNIQY

J: TRBJ2-5
V: TRBV24-1
CDR3: ATSDPRGDEQETQY

J: TRBJ2-2
V: TRBV7-9
CDR3: ASSPIRVEANTGELF

J: TRBJ1-6
V: TRBV3-1
CDR3: ASTLGSDNSPLH

J: TRBJ2-3
V: TRBV6-5
CDR3: ASSYLTGGLTDTQY

J: TRBJ1-6
V: TRBV5-8
CDR3: ASSNGQANSYNSPLH

J: TRBJ1-2
V: TRBV3-1
CDR3: ASSASTAEPLVYGYT

J: TRBJ2-5
V: TRBV5-8
CDR3: ASSLGQRQETQY

J: TRBJ2-5
V: TRBV20-1
CDR3: SSGVQETQY

J: TRBJ2-2
V: TRBV12-3/TRBV12-4
CDR3: ASSPQAGGPYTGELF

J: TRBJ2-1
V: TRBV18
CDR3: ASSQNPLAGGSYNEQF

J: TRBJ2-1
V: TRBV11-2
CDR3: ASSRILAAENEQF

J: TRBJ2-1
V: TRBV9
CDR3: ASSVEGNSYNEQF

J: TRBJ2-3
V: TRBV14
CDR3: ASSQVTLAGRQY

J: TRBJ2-7
V: TRBV7-9
CDR3: ASSRTDPYEQY

J: TRBJ1-3
V: TRBV29-1
CDR3: SCRASGNTIY

J: TRBJ1-1
V: TRBV13
CDR3: ASSLEGTGGTEAF

J: TRBJ2-4
V: TRBV11-1
CDR3: ASRPGTSGRWNIQY

J: TRBJ2-1
V: TRBV3-1
CDR3: ASSQDPSSTMKQF

J: TRBJ1-5
V: TRBV5-1
CDR3: ASSLDGAGGNQPQH

J: TRBJ1-1
V: TRBV7-9
CDR3: ASSLPIGTEAF

J: TRBJ2-5
V: TRBV11-1
CDR3: ASSLSRGARETQY

J: TRBJ2-7
V: TRBV6-1
CDR3: ASSSTSGGVSSYEQY

J: TRBJ1-2
V: TRBV28
CDR3: ASRYTGLGYGYT

J: TRBJ1-4
V: TRBV12-3/TRBV12-4
CDR3: ASSLAYGTGGGNEKLF

J: TRBJ2-3
V: TRBV29-1
CDR3: SVQTPSTDTQY

J: TRBJ1-2
V: TRBV28
CDR3: ASRDRGRSYGYT

J: TRBJ2-2
V: TRBV5-1
CDR3: ASATTGVTGELF

J: TRBJ2-5
V: TRBV6-2/TRBV6-3
CDR3: ASTTGTRYQETQY

J: TRBJ2-1
V: TRBV20-1
CDR3: SATRSSGANNEQF